This T cell receptor beta chain stems from a study of blood T cell repertoires in COVID-19. Per germline, CDR1 SGHDT and CDR2 YYEEEE. V lost 2 bases to trimming and J lost 10 bases; unmatched junction nucleotides: 12. The CDR3 extends over 16 amino acids. Sequencing used immunoSEQ multiplex PCR; TCRdb keeps in-frame clones, though not all of them. The data hold fewer than 150,000 clones, with 65% to 85% observed a single time. The TCR was taken from a man aged 50 to 60 with acute or convalescent COVID-19. The chain combines TRBV5-6 with TRBJ1-6; 7 bases agree with TRBD1. The sample consisted of peripheral blood. CDR3: CASSFFVPGGKSPLHF. The CDR3 DNA follows: TGTGCCAGCAGCTTTTTTGTTCCAGGGGGGAAATCACCCCTCCACTTT.